This T cell receptor (beta chain) was captured by sequencing in a study of blood T cell repertoires in COVID-19. For the study at large: Acute and convalescent COVID-19 specimens originated in the United States, Italy and Spain.

Seattle researchers signed up patients amid active infection and tracked them longitudinally. Here immunoSEQ multiplex PCR was the method, and the copy in TCRdb shows in-frame clones only, minus some. The profile shows approximately 12,000 clones, about three quarters of them singletons. The CDR3 covers 21 residues. CDR1 is LGHNA and CDR2 is YNFKEQ in the germline V gene. Trimming at V came to 4 bases and at J to 0 bases, leaving 20 bases not matched to a gene. Sample: peripheral blood. The V gene is TRBV4-2, the J gene TRBJ1-5; 8 positions match TRBD1. The receptor was derived from a man aged 55 to 69 with COVID-19, enrolled during active disease. The CDR3 nucleotides are TGTGCCAGCAGCCCCGCCGGGACAGGCGATGGGTTTGCTCATAGCAATCAGCCCCAGCATTTT. Translating it yields CASSPAGTGDGFAHSNQPQHF.